This T cell receptor (beta chain) was captured by sequencing in a study of T cells after yellow fever vaccination (dated by TCRdb to between 2018 and 2021). Background on the whole study: The SMART-Seq v4 Ultra Low Input RNA kit was used to prepare libraries from fractions with low cell numbers. To track T-cell clones before and after primary and booster YFV17D yellow fever vaccination, bulk TCR alpha and beta repertoires were sequenced longitudinally. Blood samples were taken at several timepoints before and after primary and secondary immunization, and bulk PBMC replicates and cell subsets were isolated. Two healthy male donors, one aged 18 to 29 and one aged 30 to 40 years, were included in the cohort. Overall study results and their limits: Most clones expanded after primary vaccination (around 97% of CD4 and around nine tenths of CD8) were re-detected after the booster, suggesting that broad memory maintenance occurred. A small fraction of clonotypes showed up in both the CD4 and CD8 compartments, probably as a result of convergent recombination. Computational filtering was needed because FACS-sorted repertoires could contain abundant contaminating clonotypes from the bulk population. The secondary T-cell response was weaker than the primary response but faster, peaking on day 5 instead of day 15. The study included only a couple of donors, which limits how far the findings can be generalized.

V lost 0 bases and J lost 9 bases; the stretch between them is 6 bases long. The CDR3 contains 12 residues, cysteine and phenylalanine counted. CDR3 DNA only is kept here, 36 bases in frame from base 1. This clonotype was detected only a few times. Its specific antigen is unknown. Per-base quality was not reported, and no clone a single base away is much larger than it. TCR cDNA was made using 5'RACE template switching, a step that added a universal primer site and unique molecular identifiers. cDNA synthesis was primed from both the TCR alpha and TCR beta constant segments. Two PCR steps were used to amplify libraries, with sample barcodes and sequencing adapters being added in the second step. Sequencing of libraries was done on Illumina HiSeq 2500 (2x100 bp) or NovaSeq (2x150 bp). Processing in the source paper ran as follows. MIGEC was used to demultiplex reads and collapse the reads into UMI consensus sequences, and MiXCR was used for V(D)J alignment. Using edgeR on replicate PBMC samples, clonotypes were called vaccine-responding if FDR was below 0.01 and the log2 fold change was above 5 up to day 15. Each bulk clonotype received a CD4 or CD8 identity based on whether the sequenced CD4 or CD8 repertoire contained that clonotype at higher abundance. TCRdb applied fastp at Q25 and MiXCR to the public reads, then kept only in-frame beta chains. Duplicate CDR3 protein sequences are folded into a single record with the most common DNA and genes. Here the V and J calls rest on TCRdb's processing, not on the authors' analysis. The sample table records a few hundred thousand distinct CDR3 sequences; approximately 6% of these occur just once. Clones ranked in the top ten supply 15% of the sample.

What the treatment or condition label conveys for this sample: live attenuated yellow fever vaccine strain. At each blood-draw timepoint, two biological replicates of bulk PBMCs were obtained. PBMCs were isolated from peripheral blood using a standard Ficoll-Paque protocol. RNA was extracted with TriZol from bulk PBMCs, CD4 and CD8 fractions, and dextramer-positive and dextramer-negative fractions. The clonotype was recovered from a man aged 30 to 39 who received the YFV17D yellow fever vaccine. Sample: PBMCs, taken 5 days after the yellow fever booster vaccination. The sequence is built from TRBV23-1 and TRBJ2-1; there is no confident call for the D gene. TRBV23-1 carries the ORF label, with uncertain function. The bases read TGCGCCAGCAGTCAATCAACGGGTGAGCAGTTCTTC. It specifies CASSQSTGEQFF.